This T cell receptor beta chain was captured in a study of shared clonotypes between healthy human individuals. General observations from the study: It was observed that approximately 5% of naive CD4 clonotypes were shared across a handful of donors. Clonotype sharing among the donors was expected to vary with sequencing depth.

Remarks on this clone: The antigen remains unidentified.

The table came from immunoSEQ multiplex PCR; TCRdb's copy has only in-frame clones and leaves some out. Among approximately 1.5 million clones listed, nearly 99% were seen once. Source material: naive CD4+ T cells sorted from blood. Subset in this sample: CD45RA+ positively selected. This sequence originates from a man aged 25 to 45 in good health.

The CDR3 nucleotides are TGCGCCAGCAGCCAAGATAATGGCGGCCACAATTTCTTC. Amino acid sequence: CASSQDNGGHNFF. The chain uses TRBV4-3 and TRBJ2-1; no definite D call. Trimming removed 0 bases from V and 16 bases from J, with 16 bases in between. Germline CDR1 is LGHNA and CDR2 is YSLEER. The CDR3 has 13 residues.